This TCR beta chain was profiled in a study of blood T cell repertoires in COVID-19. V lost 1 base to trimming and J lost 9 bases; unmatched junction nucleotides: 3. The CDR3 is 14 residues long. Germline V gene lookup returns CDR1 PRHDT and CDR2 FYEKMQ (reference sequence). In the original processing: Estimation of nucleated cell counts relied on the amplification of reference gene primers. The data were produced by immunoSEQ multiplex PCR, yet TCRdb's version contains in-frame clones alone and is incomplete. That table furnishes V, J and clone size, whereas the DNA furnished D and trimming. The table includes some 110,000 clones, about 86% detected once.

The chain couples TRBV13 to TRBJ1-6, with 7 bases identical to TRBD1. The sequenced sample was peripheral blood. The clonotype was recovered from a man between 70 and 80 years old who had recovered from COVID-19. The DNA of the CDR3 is TGTGCCAGCAGCTTAGAGGGGGCAAGTTCACCCCTCCACTTT. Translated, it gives CASSLEGASSPLHF.